The 32 T cell receptor beta chains given below trace back to one sample, sequenced in a study of T-cell memory formation after mild COVID-19 (dated by TCRdb to the early 2020s). The library came from 5' RACE. For sequencing, an Illumina NovaSeq 6000 was employed. TCRdb trimmed public reads at Q25 via fastp, called clones via MiXCR and kept in-frame beta chains. Every distinct CDR3 protein forms one entry, paired with its most common genes and DNA. This sample lists 500,000 to 650,000 distinct CDR3 sequences; roughly a fifth were detected once. In total, the top ten clones hold 7% to 9% of the sample. The sequencing input was PBMCs or a T cell subset sorted from them (not recorded which). All receptors come from an adult woman who had mild COVID-19 (a few samples of this study predate the infection). The sample titles of this study are shuffled in the database, so cell type and time point are left out; the donor was told from shared clones.

The table lists this clonotype with a few counts. This chain links TRBV23-1 with TRBJ2-7; D is unresolved. TRBV23-1 is marked as an open reading frame, function uncertain. V was trimmed by 2 bases and J by 4 bases, leaving 9 bases between them. The CDR3 runs to 13 residues. CDR3 bases: TGCGCCAGCAGTCAAGGTTGGGGATACGAGCAGTACTTC. This sequence encodes CASSQGWGYEQYF.

V and J are TRBV7-9 and TRBJ1-5; D is perhaps TRBD1 (6 bases). The CDR3 contains 14 residues. V lost 7 bases and J lost 7, with 17 bases in between. The V gene's germline CDR1 is SEHNR and CDR2 FQNEAQ (reference sequence). The CDR3: CASTNSGGRQPQHF. CDR3 nucleotide sequence: TGTGCCAGCACCAATTCCGGGGGCAGGCAGCCCCAGCATTTT.

The table lists this clonotype with many counts. V is TRBV12-3 or TRBV12-4 and J is TRBJ2-5, with unresolved D. The CDR3 length is 12 residues. Trimming took 0 bases from V and 6 from J, leaving 5 bases between them. The CDR3 loop reads CASSLAGQTQYF. Here the CDR3 DNA reads TGTGCCAGCAGTTTAGCTGGACAGACCCAGTACTTC.

The V gene is TRBV11-2, the J gene TRBJ2-3, with D unclear. This CDR3 has 14 amino acids. Deletions cut 3 bases from V and 1 base from J, with 8 bases between. In germline, CDR1 is SGHAT, CDR2 FQNNGV. The DNA of the CDR3 is TGTGCCAGCAGCTTCACCTCCGGCACAGATACGCAGTATTTT. Translating it yields CASSFTSGTDTQYF.

The chain is built from TRBV14 and TRBJ1-1, with TRBD1 matching 7 bases. The V gene's germline CDR1 is SGHDN and CDR2 FVKESK. V dropped 1 base and J dropped 4; count of bases not matched to a gene: 6. The length of the CDR3 is 15 residues. CDR3 sequence: CASSQAPTGFTEAFF. CDR3 coding DNA: TGTGCCAGCAGCCAAGCCCCGACAGGGTTCACTGAAGCTTTCTTT.

This clonotype was detected once. The V and J genes are TRBV6-5 and TRBJ2-7, with unresolved D. From germline, CDR1 is MNHEY and CDR2 SVGAGI. V was clipped by 1 base and J by 3 bases, with 10 bases between them. This CDR3 spans 14 amino acids. Here the CDR3 reads CASSYYATHYEQYF. The CDR3 DNA follows: TGTGCCAGCAGTTACTACGCCACGCACTACGAGCAGTACTTC.

This clonotype was picked up a small number of times. V gene TRBV7-2 combines with J gene TRBJ2-1; D gene ambiguous. The CDR3 contains 16 residues. V shed 3 bases and J shed 7 bases, with 19 bases lying between them. The germline V gene encodes CDR1 SGHTA and CDR2 FQGNSA. Here the CDR3 DNA reads TGTGCCAGCAGCTTCACCCGGGTCACATCTGGGAATGAGCAGTTCTTC. Residues: CASSFTRVTSGNEQFF. The whole variable domain, filled in from reference TRBV7-2 and TRBJ2-1, reads GAGVSQSPSNKVTEKGKDVELRCDPISGHTALYWYRQSLGQGLEFLIYFQGNSAPDKSGLPSDRFSAERTGGSVSTLTIQRTQQEDSAVYLCASSFTRVTSGNEQFFGPGTRLTVL.

This clonotype was counted between two and nine times. The genes are TRBV20-1 and TRBJ2-1, with 10 nucleotides matching TRBD2. The junction had 14 bases not matched to a gene; V was cut back by 0 bases and J by 0 bases. The CDR3 runs to 20 residues. Germline assignment: CDR1 DFQATT and CDR2 SNEGSKA (reference sequence). CDR3 amino acids: CSARDLGKAGGPNSYNEQFF. In nucleotides, the CDR3 is TGCAGTGCTAGAGATCTGGGGAAAGCGGGAGGGCCTAACTCCTACAATGAGCAGTTCTTC.

This chain joins TRBV24-1 and TRBJ2-7; D is undetermined. The CDR3 is 12 residues long. Per germline, CDR1 KGHDR and CDR2 SFDVKD. The ends were cut back, 4 bases at V and 1 base at J, with 4 bases in the middle. CDR3 loop: CATSEGSYEQYF. The CDR3 nucleotides read TGTGCCACCAGTGAGGGTTCCTACGAGCAGTACTTC.

This clonotype occurred a few times. This CDR3 is CASSPSGSVDEQYF. CDR3 coding DNA: TGTGCCAGCAGCCCGTCGGGGAGCGTCGACGAGCAGTACTTC. This chain joins TRBV7-3 and TRBJ2-7, with D perhaps matching TRBD2 (5 bases). Trimming pared 5 bases from V and 5 bases from J, leaving 16 bases between. Germline V CDR1 and CDR2: SGHTA, FQGTGA. This CDR3 is 14 amino acids long.

The chain recombines TRBV19 with TRBJ1-1; a possible D gene is TRBD1 (5 bases). The germline V gene encodes CDR1 LNHDA and CDR2 SQIVND (reference sequence). The CDR3 loop spans 15 amino acids. V lost 4 bases to trimming and J lost 1 base, with 13 bases between them. CDR3 sequence reads: CASSKAPGGNTEAFF. DNA for the CDR3: TGTGCCAGTAGTAAAGCCCCGGGGGGGAACACTGAAGCTTTCTTT.

In DNA, the CDR3 is TGTGCCAGCAGCTTGACGGGGACAGGGGTCATCGAGCAGTACGTC. It specifies CASSLTGTGVIEQYV. The rearrangement uses TRBV4-2 and TRBJ2-7, with 10 bases aligning to TRBD1. This CDR3 has 15 amino acids. The germline gives CDR1 LGHNA, CDR2 YNFKEQ. The ends lost 5 bases at V and 6 bases at J; junction bases unmatched: 10.

This clonotype was found a few times. The V and J genes are TRBV30 and TRBJ1-5; possibly TRBD1 for D (6 bases). CDR1 is GTSNPN, CDR2 SVGIG, per germline (reference sequence). The CDR3 covers 13 residues. V lost 5 bases, J lost 4 bases, and 12 bases lay in between. The CDR3 is CAWQGGGNQPQHF. DNA for the CDR3: TGTGCCTGGCAAGGGGGTGGTAATCAGCCCCAGCATTTT.

The table lists this clonotype with a few counts. The genes are TRBV27 and TRBJ2-1; 8 nucleotides agree with TRBD2. Germline CDR1 and CDR2: MNHEY and SMNVEV (reference sequence). This CDR3 is 14 amino acids long. CDR3 nucleotides: TGTGCTGCGGGAACTAGCGGAGCCTACAATGAGCAGTTCTTC. This gives the protein CAAGTSGAYNEQFF.

This chain uses TRBV20-1 with TRBJ1-4, with D possibly being TRBD1 (5 bases). Germline CDR1 is DFQATT and CDR2 is SNEGSKA (reference sequence). Trimming took off 0 bases at V and 4 bases at J, with 12 bases between the two ends. The CDR3 contains 15 residues. The CDR3 nucleotides are TGCAGTGCTAGAGATCACAGGATGGGTAATGAAAAACTGTTTTTT. Translated, it gives CSARDHRMGNEKLFF.

In its sample, this clonotype was seen many times. The rearrangement uses TRBV6-7 and TRBJ2-1; unclear D gene. TRBV6-7 qualifies as an ORF whose function is uncertain. The V and J ends lost 6 bases and 1 base respectively, with 19 bases between them. The CDR3 consists of 17 residues. For the CDR3, the DNA is TGTGCCAGCAGGATGAGTTACGTAAGGGCGTCCTACAATGAGCAGTTCTTC. Residues: CASRMSYVRASYNEQFF.

This clonotype appeared a few times. The chain couples TRBV15 to TRBJ2-2, with TRBD2 identical over 8 bases. The V and J ends lost 3 bases and 9 bases, in that order; junction bases with no gene match: 9. The CDR3 consists of 15 residues. CDR1 and CDR2 from the germline V gene are LNHNV and YYDKDF (reference sequence). CDR3 amino acids: CATSSDSSGSRELFF. The CDR3 DNA reads as TGTGCCACCAGCAGTGACTCCAGCGGGAGCCGGGAGCTGTTTTTT. The whole variable domain, filled in from reference TRBV15 and TRBJ2-2, reads DAMVIQNPRYQVTQFGKPVTLSCSQTLNHNVMYWYQQKSSQAPKLLFHYYDKDFNNEADTPDNFQSRRPNTSFCFLDIRSPGLGDTAMYLCATSSDSSGSRELFFGEGSRLTVL.

The chain employs TRBV6-1 and TRBJ1-1; the D gene is possibly TRBD1 (6 bases). This CDR3 spans 14 amino acids. The germline gives CDR1 MNHNS, CDR2 SASEGT. V lost 6 bases to trimming and J lost 4 bases, with 15 bases between them. The CDR3, as DNA: TGTGCCAGCAGCCGCTGGGACACGGGCACTGAAGCTTTCTTT. Amino acids: CASSRWDTGTEAFF.

This clonotype was counted a few times. The chain couples TRBV7-2 to TRBJ2-1; 11 nucleotides match TRBD2. Germline CDR1 reads SGHTA; CDR2 reads FQGNSA. This CDR3 comprises 15 residues. The ends lost 4 bases at V and 7 bases at J; junction bases unmatched: 6. CDR3 sequence (DNA): TGTGCCAGCAGCTGGGTAGCGGGAGGGACTAATGAGCAGTTCTTC. Its translation is CASSWVAGGTNEQFF.

At least ten counts were recorded for this clonotype. The chain links TRBV6-5 to TRBJ2-1; 7 bases are a match to TRBD1. Unmatched junction bases numbered 8, after V lost 5 bases and J lost 4 bases. CDR1 is MNHEY, CDR2 SVGAGI, per germline. The CDR3 is made up of 15 amino acids. This chain's CDR3 is CASSGRQGPYNEQFF. The CDR3 nucleotides are TGTGCCAGCAGTGGGAGACAGGGACCATACAATGAGCAGTTCTTC.

The chain combines TRBV18 with TRBJ2-1; D may be TRBD1 (5 bases). Germline CDR1 is KGHSH and CDR2 is LQKENI. Trimming shortened V by 4 bases and J by 0 bases, and 16 bases separated the two germline ends. CDR3 length: 17 amino acids. Written as DNA, the CDR3 is TGTGCCAGCTCACGCGCGACAGCCTCCAGCTCCTACAATGAGCAGTTCTTC. Amino acids: CASSRATASSSYNEQFF.

The chain couples TRBV28 to TRBJ2-2, with D perhaps matching TRBD2 (6 bases). The CDR3 is 13 residues long. Germline V gives CDR1 MDHEN, CDR2 SYDVKM. Trimming left V 4 bases short and J 8 bases short, with 11 bases between. The CDR3 sequence is CASSSWEEGELFF. The DNA of the CDR3 is TGTGCCAGCAGTTCCTGGGAGGAGGGGGAGCTGTTTTTT.

This clonotype was seen only a few times. This CDR3 reads CASRPVGPGGEQYF. CDR3 DNA sequence: TGTGCCAGCAGGCCCGTGGGCCCTGGTGGCGAGCAGTACTTC. The J gene is TRBJ2-7, the V gene TRBV12-3 or TRBV12-4, with unresolved D. Trimming stripped 6 bases from V and 6 bases from J, with 18 bases between. The CDR3 is made up of 14 amino acids.

The V gene is TRBV30, the J gene TRBJ2-1; TRBD2 is a possible D gene (5 bases). Germline values: CDR1 GTSNPN, CDR2 SVGIG (reference sequence). The germline V and J ends were trimmed by 5 bases and 15 bases, with 23 bases remaining between them. There are 13 residues in the CDR3. In DNA form, the CDR3 reads TGTGCCTGGCGGGGAAATGGGGTTGGGAAGGTGTTCTTC. It yields the protein CAWRGNGVGKVFF.

This clonotype has only one observation. The chain is built from TRBV2 and TRBJ2-3; either TRBD1 or TRBD2 may fit D (5 bases each). Per germline, CDR1 SNHLY and CDR2 FYNNEI. Trimming took 5 bases from V and 2 from J, leaving 17 bases between them. The CDR3 length is 16 residues. The CDR3 bases are TGTGCCAGCAGTTTCTCCGGGACGGCCGTCACAGATACGCAGTATTTT. Encoded protein: CASSFSGTAVTDTQYF. The whole variable domain, remainder taken from reference TRBV2 and TRBJ2-3, is EPEVTQTPSHQVTQMGQEVILRCVPISNHLYFYWYRQILGQKVEFLVSFYNNEISEKSEIFDDQFSVERPDGSNFTLKIRSTKLEDSAMYFCASSFSGTAVTDTQYFGPGTRLTVL.

The rearrangement links TRBV18 to TRBJ1-1; TRBD1 aligns across 7 bases. Germline trimming cut 3 bases from V and 4 bases from J; bases unmatched to any gene: 14. The CDR3 spans 17 residues. The germline CDR1 and CDR2 sequences are KGHSH and LQKENI. The CDR3: CASSPTRTGGGITEAFF. Written as DNA, the CDR3 is TGTGCCAGCTCACCCACCCGGACAGGTGGTGGTATCACTGAAGCTTTCTTT.

The V call is TRBV20-1, the J call TRBJ1-6; maybe TRBD1 (5 bases). Germline CDR1 is DFQATT and CDR2 is SNEGSKA (reference sequence). V lost 6 bases and J lost 9, with 18 bases in between. This CDR3 is 14 amino acids long. The CDR3 loop reads CSASHGRESSPLHF. For the CDR3, the DNA is TGCAGTGCCAGTCACGGCAGGGAATCTTCACCCCTCCACTTT.

V usage is TRBV15 and J usage is TRBJ2-5, with 9 bases identical to TRBD1. The CDR3 has 15 residues. Germline CDR1 LNHNV, CDR2 YYDKDF (reference sequence). V shed 5 bases, J shed 4 bases, and the junction held 8 bases outside the gene matches. DNA of the CDR3: TGTGCCACCAGCGGATCCACAGGGGGCGGAGAGACCCAGTACTTC. It translates to CATSGSTGGGETQYF. Complete variable domain (other parts from reference TRBV15 and TRBJ2-5): DAMVIQNPRYQVTQFGKPVTLSCSQTLNHNVMYWYQQKSSQAPKLLFHYYDKDFNNEADTPDNFQSRRPNTSFCFLDIRSPGLGDTAMYLCATSGSTGGGETQYFGPGTRLLVL.

V usage is TRBV2 and J usage is TRBJ2-6; unclear D gene. Germline CDR1 reads SNHLY; CDR2 reads FYNNEI. This CDR3 comprises 12 residues. CDR3 DNA: TGTGCAAGGAACTCTGGGGCCAACGTCCTGACTTTC. As protein: CARNSGANVLTF.

The rearrangement links TRBV3-1 to TRBJ1-6; D not certain. CDR1 LGHDT and CDR2 YNNKEL come from the germline V gene (reference sequence). Between the trimmed V and J ends, which lost 0 bases and 11 bases, there was a span of 11 bases. The length of the CDR3 is 14 residues. The CDR3 here is CASSQDTLRAPLHF. Here the CDR3 DNA reads TGTGCCAGCAGCCAAGATACATTGCGGGCACCCCTCCACTTT.

This clonotype was detected a few times. V gene TRBV24-1 combines with J gene TRBJ1-1; maybe TRBD1 (5 bases). V lost 5 bases, J lost 3 bases, and 12 bases lay in between. The CDR3 is 14 residues long. Per the germline V gene, CDR1 is KGHDR and CDR2 is SFDVKD. Here the CDR3 reads CATSGWGSDTEAFF. In nucleotides, the CDR3 is TGTGCCACCAGTGGATGGGGGTCGGACACTGAAGCTTTCTTT.

The rearrangement links TRBV12-3 or TRBV12-4 to TRBJ1-1, with D unclear. The V end was cut by 8 bases, the J end by 0 bases, with 10 bases between. The CDR3 spans 13 residues. The CDR3 loop reads CASAGTMNTEAFF. The CDR3 DNA reads TGTGCCAGCGCAGGTACTATGAACACTGAAGCTTTCTTT.